Each of the 17 T cell receptor beta chains below was sequenced from the same sample in a study of blood T cell repertoires in COVID-19. Some clones are missing from TCRdb's copy, which holds only in-frame ones; the method was immunoSEQ multiplex PCR. The sample shows about 100,000 clones, over 65% of them seen only once. The material sequenced was peripheral blood. The receptors derive from a human donor in a cohort sampled during active COVID-19.

This clone was observed a single time. The chain links TRBV18 to TRBJ1-1, with 10 bases fitting TRBD1. V lost 2 bases to trimming and J lost 7 bases; unmatched junction nucleotides: 22. Germline V CDR1 and CDR2: KGHSH, LQKENI. The CDR3 totals 20 residues. CDR3 sequence reads: CASSPTGDLRDRGGPGEAFF. The CDR3 DNA reads TGTGCCAGCTCACCAACCGGGGACCTCCGGGACAGGGGAGGGCCGGGTGAAGCTTTCTTT.

The count of this clone is one. J is TRBJ1-2 and V is TRBV2; 7 positions agree with TRBD1. Looked up from germline, CDR1 is SNHLY and CDR2 is FYNNEI. J lost 10 bases, V lost 5 bases, and 4 bases had no gene match. There are 11 residues in the CDR3. CDR3 DNA sequence: TGTGCCAGCAGTCAGGGACAGCCCTACACCTTC. This translates into CASSQGQPYTF.

In DNA form, the CDR3 reads TGTGCCAGTAGCCAGACAGGTTCCTACGAGCAGTACTTC. As protein: CASSQTGSYEQYF. The chain recombines TRBV19 with TRBJ2-7, with D perhaps matching TRBD1 (6 bases). The germline V gene encodes CDR1 LNHDA and CDR2 SQIVND (reference sequence). Trimming took 6 bases from V and 1 from J, leaving 10 bases between them. This CDR3 spans 13 amino acids.

This chain connects TRBV18 to TRBJ2-3; TRBD1 might be the D (5 bases). The CDR3 runs 14 residues. V lost 3 bases and J lost 0, with 7 bases in between. Germline V gene sequence: CDR1 KGHSH, CDR2 LQKENI. CDR3 loop: CASSPTASTDTQYF. CDR3 DNA sequence: TGTGCCAGCTCACCGACAGCTAGCACAGATACGCAGTATTTT.

The V call is TRBV7-3, the J call TRBJ2-3; D possibly corresponds to TRBD2 (6 bases). Germline CDR1 and CDR2: SGHTA and FQGTGA. This CDR3 has 13 residues. Trimming stripped 4 bases from V and 6 bases from J, with 11 bases between. In DNA, the CDR3 is TGTGCCAGCAGCTCAAGTCGGGGGGATACGCAGTATTTT. It specifies CASSSSRGDTQYF.

This clone was counted a single time. Here the CDR3 reads CASSLGGAGGHNEQFF. Here the CDR3 DNA reads TGCGCCAGCAGCTTGGGTGGAGCGGGGGGACACAATGAGCAGTTCTTC. This chain uses TRBV5-1 with TRBJ2-1, with TRBD2 matching over 9 bases. The CDR3 runs 16 residues. Germline V lookup: CDR1 SGHRS, CDR2 YFSETQ. The J segment lost 5 bases and the V segment lost 0 bases, leaving 6 bases of the junction unmatched.

V gene TRBV7-2 combines with J gene TRBJ2-7; 7 nucleotides match TRBD1. V was clipped by 0 bases and J by 3 bases; unmatched bases: 5. Per the germline V gene, CDR1 is SGHTA and CDR2 is FQGNSA. CDR3 length: 15 amino acids. CDR3 region: CASSLAYPGGYEQYF. As DNA, the CDR3 is TGTGCCAGCAGCTTAGCCTATCCAGGGGGCTACGAGCAGTACTTC.

This CDR3 reads CASSWDGGSYTF. DNA of the CDR3: TGTGCCAGCAGCTGGGACGGCGGGAGCTACACCTTC. The chain employs TRBV5-6 and TRBJ1-2; D is possibly TRBD1 (5 bases). The V end lost 3 bases, the J end lost 9 bases, and 12 bases lay between the germline ends. The CDR3 extends over 12 amino acids. From germline, CDR1 is SGHDT and CDR2 YYEEEE.

The rearrangement uses TRBV12-3 or TRBV12-4 and TRBJ2-5; 7 bases fit TRBD2. J was trimmed by 5 bases and V by 3 bases; bases with no gene match: 3. The CDR3 has 13 amino acids. The CDR3 DNA reads TGTGCCAGCAGTTTCTGGCGGGGGGAGACCCAGTACTTC. Protein: CASSFWRGETQYF.

The chain links TRBV27 to TRBJ1-4; TRBD1 agrees at 9 bases. Per the germline V gene, CDR1 is MNHEY and CDR2 is SMNVEV (reference sequence). Unmatched junction bases numbered 16, after V lost 9 bases and J lost 8 bases. The CDR3 contains 16 residues. CDR3 protein: CASSFGLTGGLEKLFF. The CDR3 DNA reads as TGTGCCAGTAGCTTTGGACTCACAGGGGGCTTGGAAAAACTGTTTTTT.

The chain uses TRBV4-3 and TRBJ1-1, with D maybe TRBD1 (6 bases). From germline, CDR1 is LGHNA and CDR2 YSLEER. The CDR3 runs 15 residues. The ends were cut back, 0 bases at V and 7 bases at J, with 15 bases in the middle. The CDR3, as DNA: TGCGCCAGCAGCCAAGAATATTCAGGGGCGGTTGAAGCTTTCTTT. Its translation: CASSQEYSGAVEAFF.

The chain couples TRBV5-4 to TRBJ2-5, with 9 bases lining up with TRBD2. The CDR3 loop spans 15 amino acids. The junction had 8 bases not matched to a gene; V was cut back by 5 bases and J by 3 bases. Per germline, CDR1 SGHNT and CDR2 YYREEE (reference sequence). DNA of the CDR3: TGTGCCAGCAGGCGGGGGGCTAGCGGGGAAGAGACCCAGTACTTC. This gives the protein CASRRGASGEETQYF.

This clone was recorded a few times. V is TRBV11-2 and J is TRBJ2-1; D remains ambiguous. V lost 2 bases, J lost 8 bases, and 7 bases lay in between. CDR1 SGHAT and CDR2 FQNNGV come from the germline V gene. The CDR3 has 12 amino acids. CDR3 protein: CASSLPRDEQFF. As DNA, the CDR3 is TGTGCCAGCAGCTTACCCCGTGATGAGCAGTTCTTC.

The rearrangement joins TRBV12-5 to TRBJ2-7; 8 bases fit TRBD1. CDR3 length: 18 residues. Germline assignment: CDR1 LGHNT and CDR2 FRNRAP. V lost 1 base and J lost 1; bases outside the gene matches: 12. The CDR3 region has the DNA TGTGCTAGTGGTTTGGCTACAGGGACAGGTCCTAGGTCCTACGAGCAGTACTTC. This translates into CASGLATGTGPRSYEQYF.

This clone has only one observation. This chain uses TRBV7-2 with TRBJ1-5; D gene ambiguous. V was cut by 5 bases and J by 5 bases, with 13 bases left in between. Looked up from germline, CDR1 is SGHTA and CDR2 is FQGNSA. The CDR3 has 14 amino acids. For the CDR3, the DNA is TGTGCCAGCAGCCCCCAGATAGCGGATCAGCCCCAGCATTTT. Residues: CASSPQIADQPQHF.

A few counts support this clone. The chain has TRBV5-5 and TRBJ1-2; possible D gene TRBD1, 6 bases. Germline V gene sequence: CDR1 SGHKS, CDR2 YYEKEE (reference sequence). CDR3 size: 16 residues. V lost 4 bases, J lost 6 bases, and 22 bases lay in between. The CDR3 coding sequence is TGTGCCAGCAGCGGCGCTCCGGGACAACCTCGGGATGGCTACACCTTC. Amino acids: CASSGAPGQPRDGYTF.

The chain carries TRBV24-1 and TRBJ2-1, with D unclear. From germline, CDR1 is KGHDR and CDR2 SFDVKD. V lost 3 bases to trimming and J lost 10 bases, with 15 bases between them. This CDR3 contains 14 residues. The CDR3 region is CATSDTGRVNEQFF. CDR3 nucleotide sequence: TGTGCCACCAGTGATACCGGTAGAGTGAACGAGCAGTTCTTC.